This is a list of T cell receptor beta chains from one sample in a study of shared clonotypes between healthy human individuals. Generated by immunoSEQ multiplex PCR, the TCRdb table keeps only in-frame clones and is missing some. Of a few hundred thousand clones in the sample, roughly 96% are singletons; the top ten hold over 0.09%. Material: naive CD8+ T cells sorted from blood. All receptors derive from a woman in her thirties in good health. Both conserved end residues are part of each CDR3. Fields, in order: clone size, V gene, J gene, D gene, CDR3 protein, CDR3 DNA. A D gene is named only where the DNA matches it firmly. Some rows have no size entry. The others give once, few or many, or a class for an expanded clone.

clone_size: -
v_call: TRBV28
j_call: TRBJ2-3
d_call: -
cdr3_aa: CASGSKANTQYF
cdr3_nt: TGTGCCAGCGGATCGAAAGCCAATACGCAGTATTTT

clone_size: -
v_call: TRBV10-3
j_call: TRBJ1-4
d_call: -
cdr3_aa: CAISESTLEEGATNEKLFF
cdr3_nt: TGTGCCATCAGTGAGTCGACTCTGGAGGAGGGGGCAACTAATGAAAAACTGTTTTTT

clone_size: -
v_call: TRBV28
j_call: TRBJ2-5
d_call: -
cdr3_aa: CASSLSIGRLQETQYF
cdr3_nt: TGTGCCAGCAGTTTGAGTATCGGCAGGCTCCAAGAGACCCAGTACTTC

clone_size: -
v_call: TRBV28
j_call: TRBJ2-7
d_call: -
cdr3_aa: CASSFGGESSYEQYF
cdr3_nt: TGTGCCAGCAGTTTTGGGGGAGAGAGCTCCTACGAGCAGTACTTC

clone_size: -
v_call: TRBV4-2
j_call: TRBJ2-3
d_call: TRBD1
cdr3_aa: CASSQETGLTDTQYF
cdr3_nt: TGTGCCAGCAGCCAAGAGACAGGGCTCACAGATACGCAGTATTTT

clone_size: -
v_call: TRBV7-8
j_call: TRBJ2-5
d_call: TRBD2
cdr3_aa: CASSLGLKAGGRDLETQYF
cdr3_nt: TGTGCCAGCAGCTTAGGACTGAAAGCGGGAGGGCGAGATTTGGAGACCCAGTACTTC

clone_size: few
v_call: TRBV7-9
j_call: TRBJ2-7
d_call: -
cdr3_aa: CASSLEQGTPIF
cdr3_nt: TGTGCCAGCAGCTTGGAGCAGGGTACCCCGATCTTC

clone_size: -
v_call: TRBV28
j_call: TRBJ2-7
d_call: -
cdr3_aa: CASSLRLYEQYF
cdr3_nt: TGTGCCAGCAGTTTAAGGCTCTACGAGCAGTACTTC

clone_size: -
v_call: TRBV2
j_call: TRBJ2-1
d_call: TRBD1
cdr3_aa: CAGGTGLSDEQFF
cdr3_nt: TGTGCCGGGGGGACAGGGTTGTCAGATGAGCAGTTCTTC

clone_size: -
v_call: TRBV5-6
j_call: TRBJ2-1
d_call: -
cdr3_aa: CASSLGENEQFF
cdr3_nt: TGTGCCAGCAGCTTGGGGGAGAATGAGCAGTTCTTC

clone_size: -
v_call: TRBV27
j_call: TRBJ1-5
d_call: -
cdr3_aa: CASSLSPLQPQHF
cdr3_nt: TGTGCCAGCAGTTTATCCCCTCTTCAGCCCCAGCATTTT

clone_size: once
v_call: TRBV19
j_call: TRBJ2-3
d_call: TRBD1
cdr3_aa: CASSPIQGDTDTQYF
cdr3_nt: TGTGCCAGTAGTCCGATACAGGGGGACACAGATACGCAGTATTTT

clone_size: once
v_call: TRBV7-2
j_call: TRBJ2-7
d_call: -
cdr3_aa: CASSPGAPYEQYF
cdr3_nt: TGTGCCAGCAGCCCTGGGGCGCCTTACGAGCAGTACTTC

clone_size: -
v_call: TRBV29-1
j_call: TRBJ2-7
d_call: -
cdr3_aa: CSVEVNEQYF
cdr3_nt: TGCAGCGTTGAAGTGAACGAGCAGTACTTC

clone_size: -
v_call: TRBV14
j_call: TRBJ2-7
d_call: TRBD2
cdr3_aa: CASSRTSGGYEQYF
cdr3_nt: TGTGCCAGCAGCCGGACTAGCGGGGGTTACGAGCAGTACTTC

clone_size: once
v_call: TRBV28
j_call: TRBJ2-7
d_call: TRBD2
cdr3_aa: CASSPTSGVYYEQYF
cdr3_nt: TGTGCCAGCAGTCCTACTAGCGGAGTATACTACGAGCAGTACTTC

clone_size: -
v_call: TRBV19
j_call: TRBJ1-2
d_call: -
cdr3_aa: CASSIGVGWDYGYTF
cdr3_nt: TGTGCCAGTAGTATCGGGGTCGGATGGGACTATGGCTACACCTTC

clone_size: -
v_call: TRBV7-9
j_call: TRBJ1-2
d_call: TRBD1
cdr3_aa: CASSLLSRGPNYGYTF
cdr3_nt: TGTGCCAGCAGCTTATTGTCCAGGGGGCCTAACTATGGCTACACCTTC

clone_size: -
v_call: TRBV11-2
j_call: TRBJ2-5
d_call: -
cdr3_aa: CASSISTLLETQYF
cdr3_nt: TGTGCCAGCAGCATTTCGACACTCCTAGAGACCCAGTACTTC

clone_size: -
v_call: TRBV23-1
j_call: TRBJ2-7
d_call: TRBD2
cdr3_aa: CASSPGSGRPPYEQYF
cdr3_nt: TGCGCCAGCAGTCCGGGAAGCGGGAGGCCCCCCTACGAGCAGTACTTC

clone_size: -
v_call: TRBV6-5
j_call: TRBJ1-4
d_call: -
cdr3_aa: CATQGATNEKLFF
cdr3_nt: TGTGCCACTCAGGGCGCAACTAATGAAAAACTGTTTTTT

clone_size: -
v_call: TRBV5-8
j_call: TRBJ2-7
d_call: -
cdr3_aa: CASSSNSGSYEQYF
cdr3_nt: TGTGCCAGCAGCTCCAATAGCGGCTCCTACGAGCAGTACTTC

clone_size: -
v_call: TRBV27
j_call: TRBJ2-5
d_call: -
cdr3_aa: CASSSTGHRETQYF
cdr3_nt: TGTGCCAGCAGTTCAACCGGGCATCGGGAGACCCAGTACTTC

clone_size: -
v_call: TRBV6-5
j_call: TRBJ2-7
d_call: -
cdr3_aa: CASSYPGAYEQYF
cdr3_nt: TGTGCCAGCAGTTACCCGGGGGCCTACGAGCAGTACTTC

clone_size: once
v_call: TRBV9
j_call: TRBJ1-4
d_call: TRBD1
cdr3_aa: CASSGGTENEKLFF
cdr3_nt: TGTGCCAGCAGCGGCGGGACAGAGAATGAAAAACTGTTTTTT

clone_size: -
v_call: TRBV10-3
j_call: TRBJ2-1
d_call: -
cdr3_aa: CAITHGESTEYNEQFF
cdr3_nt: TGTGCCATCACCCATGGGGAGTCAACAGAGTACAATGAGCAGTTCTTC

clone_size: -
v_call: TRBV28
j_call: TRBJ2-5
d_call: TRBD2
cdr3_aa: CASSLVAGGYQETQYF
cdr3_nt: TGTGCCAGCAGTTTAGTAGCGGGAGGATACCAAGAGACCCAGTACTTC

clone_size: -
v_call: TRBV9
j_call: TRBJ2-2
d_call: -
cdr3_aa: CASSPDLGHRNTGELFF
cdr3_nt: TGTGCCAGCAGCCCCGATCTAGGACACCGGAACACCGGGGAGCTGTTTTTT

clone_size: -
v_call: TRBV6-4
j_call: TRBJ2-1
d_call: -
cdr3_aa: CASSDLRGEEQFF
cdr3_nt: TGTGCCAGCAGTGACCTCCGGGGCGAGGAGCAGTTCTTC

clone_size: -
v_call: TRBV2
j_call: TRBJ2-7
d_call: -
cdr3_aa: CASSVGRGYEQYF
cdr3_nt: TGTGCCAGCAGTGTGGGACGGGGCTACGAGCAGTACTTC

clone_size: -
v_call: TRBV6-1
j_call: TRBJ2-7
d_call: -
cdr3_aa: CASRQGGEQYF
cdr3_nt: TGTGCCAGCAGACAGGGTGGCGAGCAGTACTTC

clone_size: -
v_call: TRBV2
j_call: TRBJ2-2
d_call: -
cdr3_aa: CASVQGIGDTGELFF
cdr3_nt: TGTGCCAGCGTACAGGGAATCGGCGACACCGGGGAGCTGTTTTTT